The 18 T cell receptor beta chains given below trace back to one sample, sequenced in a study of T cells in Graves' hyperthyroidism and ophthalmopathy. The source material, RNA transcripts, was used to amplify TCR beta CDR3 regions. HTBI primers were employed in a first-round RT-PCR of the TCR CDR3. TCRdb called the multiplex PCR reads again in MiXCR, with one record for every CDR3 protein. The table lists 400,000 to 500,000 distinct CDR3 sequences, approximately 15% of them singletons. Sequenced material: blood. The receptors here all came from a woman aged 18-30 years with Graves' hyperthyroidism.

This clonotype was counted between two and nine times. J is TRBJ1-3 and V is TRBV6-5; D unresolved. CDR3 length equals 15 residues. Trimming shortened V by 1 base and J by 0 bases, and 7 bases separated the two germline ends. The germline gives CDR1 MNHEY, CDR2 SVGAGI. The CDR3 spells CASSYFGSSGNTIYF. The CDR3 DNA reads TGTGCCAGCAGTTACTTCGGGAGCTCTGGAAACACCATATATTTT.

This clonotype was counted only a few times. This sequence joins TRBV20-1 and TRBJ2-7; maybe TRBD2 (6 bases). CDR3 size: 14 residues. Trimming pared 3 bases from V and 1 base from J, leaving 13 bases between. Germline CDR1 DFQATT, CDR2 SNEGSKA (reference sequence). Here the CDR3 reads CSASAGTPSYEQYV. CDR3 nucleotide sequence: TGCAGTGCTAGTGCCGGGACTCCATCCTACGAGCAGTACGTC.

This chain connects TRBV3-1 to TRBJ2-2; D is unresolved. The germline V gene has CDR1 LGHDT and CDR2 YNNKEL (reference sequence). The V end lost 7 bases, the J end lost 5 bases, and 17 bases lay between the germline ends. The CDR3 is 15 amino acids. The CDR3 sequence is CASTPTAGTTGELFF. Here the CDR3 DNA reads TGTGCCAGCACCCCCACCGCTGGAACAACCGGGGAGCTGTTTTTT.

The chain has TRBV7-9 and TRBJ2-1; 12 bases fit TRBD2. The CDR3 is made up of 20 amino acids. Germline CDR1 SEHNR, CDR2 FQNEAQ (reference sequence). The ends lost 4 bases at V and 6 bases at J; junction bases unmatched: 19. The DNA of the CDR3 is TGTGCCAGCAGCTCCGTTAAGGGACTAGCGGGTTTGGGTTTCATCAATGAGCAGTTCTTC. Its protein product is CASSSVKGLAGLGFINEQFF.

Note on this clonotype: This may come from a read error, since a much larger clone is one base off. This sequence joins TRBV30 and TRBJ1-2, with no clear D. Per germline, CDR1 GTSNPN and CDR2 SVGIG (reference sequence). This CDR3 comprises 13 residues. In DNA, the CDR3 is TGTGCCTGGAGTGTTAAGGTTTCCTATGGCTACTCCTTC. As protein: CAWSVKVSYGYSF.

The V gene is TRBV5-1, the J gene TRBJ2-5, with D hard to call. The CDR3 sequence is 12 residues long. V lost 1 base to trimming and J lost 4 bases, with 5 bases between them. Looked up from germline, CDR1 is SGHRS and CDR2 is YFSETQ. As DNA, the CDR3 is TGCGCCAGCAGCTTGAGGGTAGAGACCCAGTACTTC. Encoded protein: CASSLRVETQYF.

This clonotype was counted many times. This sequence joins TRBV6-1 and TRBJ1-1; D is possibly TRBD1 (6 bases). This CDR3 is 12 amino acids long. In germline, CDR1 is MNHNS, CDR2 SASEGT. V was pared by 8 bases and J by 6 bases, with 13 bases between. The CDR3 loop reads CASGGQLAEAFF. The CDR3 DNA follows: TGTGCCAGCGGCGGACAGTTAGCTGAAGCTTTCTTT.

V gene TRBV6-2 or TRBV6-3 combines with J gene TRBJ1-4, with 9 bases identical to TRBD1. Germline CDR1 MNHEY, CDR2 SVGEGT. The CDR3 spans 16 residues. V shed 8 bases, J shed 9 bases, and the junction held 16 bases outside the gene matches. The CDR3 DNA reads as TGTGCCAGCCGGGACAGGGTCCGGGCTTCCAGGAAAAAACTGTTTTTT. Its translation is CASRDRVRASRKKLFF.

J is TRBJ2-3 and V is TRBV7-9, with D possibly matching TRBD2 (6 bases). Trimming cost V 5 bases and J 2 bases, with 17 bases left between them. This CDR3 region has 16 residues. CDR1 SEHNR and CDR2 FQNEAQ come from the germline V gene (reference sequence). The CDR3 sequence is CASSKGEGGNTDTQYF. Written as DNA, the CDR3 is TGTGCCAGCAGCAAGGGAGAGGGCGGGAACACAGATACGCAGTATTTT.

The CDR3 loop reads CSARVSYNEQFF. As DNA, the CDR3 is TGCAGTGCTAGAGTCTCCTACAATGAGCAGTTCTTC. The V call is TRBV20-1, the J call TRBJ2-1; the D is unclear. This CDR3 is built from 12 residues. CDR1 is DFQATT, CDR2 SNEGSKA, per germline (reference sequence). Deletions cut 1 base from V and 0 bases from J, with 1 base between.

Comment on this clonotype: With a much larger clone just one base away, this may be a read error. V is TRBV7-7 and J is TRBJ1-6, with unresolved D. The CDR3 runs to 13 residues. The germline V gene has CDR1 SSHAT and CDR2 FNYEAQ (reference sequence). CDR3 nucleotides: TGTGCCGGCAGCCCTAAACACAATTCACCCCTCCACTTT. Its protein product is CAGSPKHNSPLHF.

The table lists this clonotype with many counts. The CDR3 reads CASSRSLRLPNTEAFF. CDR3 DNA: TGTGCCAGCAGCCGATCTTTGCGCCTTCCGAACACTGAAGCTTTCTTT. The chain employs TRBV14 and TRBJ1-1; D remains ambiguous. The V end lost 4 bases, the J end lost 1 base, and 16 bases lay between the germline ends. Germline CDR1 is SGHDN and CDR2 is FVKESK. The CDR3 is made up of 16 amino acids.

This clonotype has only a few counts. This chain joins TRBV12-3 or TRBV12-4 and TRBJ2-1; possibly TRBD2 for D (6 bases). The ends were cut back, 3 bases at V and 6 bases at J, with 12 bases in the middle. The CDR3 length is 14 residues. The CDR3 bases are TGTGCCAGCAGTTTGGCAGCTAGCGCCAATGAGCAGTTCTTC. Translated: CASSLAASANEQFF.

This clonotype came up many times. The CDR3 here is CASSWREAVDTEAFF. The CDR3 region has the DNA TGTGCCAGCTCATGGAGGGAGGCGGTTGACACTGAAGCTTTCTTT. This chain connects TRBV18 to TRBJ1-1; D remains unclear. Trimming cost V 5 bases and J 3 bases, with 16 bases left between them. There are 15 residues in the CDR3. Germline V gene sequence: CDR1 KGHSH, CDR2 LQKENI.

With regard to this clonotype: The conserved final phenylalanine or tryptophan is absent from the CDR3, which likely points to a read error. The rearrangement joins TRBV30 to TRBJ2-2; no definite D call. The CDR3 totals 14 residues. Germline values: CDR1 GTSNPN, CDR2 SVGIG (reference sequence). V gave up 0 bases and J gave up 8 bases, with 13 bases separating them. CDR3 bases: TGTGCCTGGAGTGTAAGGTTACCCTCGGGGGAGCTGTTTCTT. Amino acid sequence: CAWSVRLPSGELFL.

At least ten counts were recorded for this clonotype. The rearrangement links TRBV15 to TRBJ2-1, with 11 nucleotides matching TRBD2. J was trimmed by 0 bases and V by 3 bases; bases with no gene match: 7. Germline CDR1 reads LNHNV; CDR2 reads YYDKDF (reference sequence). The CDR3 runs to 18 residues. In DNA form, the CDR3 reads TGTGCCACCAGCAGCCCGGGACTAGCGGTAAGCTCCTACAATGAGCAGTTCTTC. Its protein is CATSSPGLAVSSYNEQFF.

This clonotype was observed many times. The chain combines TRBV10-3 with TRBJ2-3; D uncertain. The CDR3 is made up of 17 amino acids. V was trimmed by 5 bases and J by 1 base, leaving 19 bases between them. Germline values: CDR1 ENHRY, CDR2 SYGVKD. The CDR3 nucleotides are TGTGCCATCAGTATGGAGCCCCCGGGTCGGGGCACAGATACGCAGTATTTT. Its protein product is CAISMEPPGRGTDTQYF.

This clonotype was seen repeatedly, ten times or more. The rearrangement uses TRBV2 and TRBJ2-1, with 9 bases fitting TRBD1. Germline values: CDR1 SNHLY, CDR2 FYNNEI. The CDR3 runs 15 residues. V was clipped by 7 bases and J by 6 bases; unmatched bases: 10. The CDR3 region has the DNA TGTGCCAGCATTATTGACAGGGGGTCTGGCAATGAGCAGTTCTTC. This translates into CASIIDRGSGNEQFF.